These 32 T cell receptor beta chains were sequenced from one sample in a study of T cells in Graves' hyperthyroidism and ophthalmopathy. From RNA transcripts, TCR beta CDR3 regions were amplified. Using the HTBI primer set, a first-round RT-PCR was run on the TCR CDR3. TCRdb analysed the multiplex PCR reads with MiXCR anew, one entry per CDR3 protein. The table has hundreds of thousands of distinct CDR3 sequences, around 20% seen once; the top ten hold roughly a third. Sequenced material: blood. The receptors stem from a young man with Graves' ophthalmopathy.

This clonotype was seen a few times. V usage is TRBV6-5 and J usage is TRBJ2-7; TRBD1 matches 12 bases. The CDR3 runs to 17 residues. V gave up 3 bases and J gave up 0 bases; unmatched junction bases: 6. Germline lookup yields CDR1 MNHEY and CDR2 SVGAGI. The CDR3 DNA reads as TGTGCCAGCAGTTATGGGACAGGGGGCTCCAACTCCTACGAGCAGTACTTC. It is translated as CASSYGTGGSNSYEQYF.

The V call is TRBV20-1, the J call TRBJ1-2; no definite D call. The germline CDR1 and CDR2 sequences are DFQATT and SNEGSKA (reference sequence). V was trimmed by 5 bases and J by 6 bases, leaving 13 bases between them. The CDR3 is 12 residues long. This CDR3 is CSAALGSDGYTF. CDR3 nucleotide sequence: TGCAGTGCTGCCTTAGGCTCGGATGGCTACACCTTC.

This chain connects TRBV6-1 to TRBJ1-5; the D is unclear. The V end was cut by 2 bases, the J end by 4 bases, with 9 bases between. The germline gives CDR1 MNHNS, CDR2 SASEGT. The CDR3 spans 14 residues. The CDR3 region has the DNA TGTGCCAGCAGTGAATATACACCGAATCAGCCCCAGCATTTT. Protein product: CASSEYTPNQPQHF.

This chain connects TRBV5-1 to TRBJ2-5; 8 nucleotides line up with TRBD2. The CDR3 loop spans 14 amino acids. Germline V gives CDR1 SGHRS, CDR2 YFSETQ. Losses at the gene ends were 4 bases for V and 4 bases for J; bases not matched to a gene: 6. CDR3 protein: CASSRAGATETQYF. CDR3 bases: TGCGCCAGCAGCCGAGCGGGAGCCACAGAGACCCAGTACTTC.

The rearrangement uses TRBV30 and TRBJ2-6; D might be TRBD2 (6 bases). Per the germline V gene, CDR1 is GTSNPN and CDR2 is SVGIG (reference sequence). The CDR3 is made up of 13 amino acids. The ends were cut back, 2 bases at V and 4 bases at J, with 6 bases in the middle. The CDR3 reads CAWSSGGANVLTF. CDR3 nucleotide sequence: TGTGCCTGGAGTAGCGGGGGGGCCAACGTCCTGACTTTC.

This clonotype was counted between two and nine times. The chain employs TRBV6-2 or TRBV6-3 and TRBJ2-2, with D uncertain. V was pared by 6 bases and J by 0 bases, with 17 bases between. The length of the CDR3 is 17 residues. Per germline, CDR1 MNHEY and CDR2 SVGEGT. This CDR3 is CASSPRRSLTNTGELFF. In DNA form, the CDR3 reads TGTGCCAGCAGCCCCCGTCGGAGCCTTACGAACACCGGGGAGCTGTTTTTT.

J is TRBJ1-1 and V is TRBV7-9; D gene unclear. The V gene's germline CDR1 is SEHNR and CDR2 FQNEAQ (reference sequence). The V gene lost 2 bases and the J gene lost 3 bases, with 7 bases spanning the gap. This CDR3 is 13 amino acids long. As DNA, the CDR3 is TGTGCCAGCAGCTTATTAACAGACACTGAAGCTTTCTTT. The encoded protein is CASSLLTDTEAFF.

This clonotype turned up a few times. This rearrangement joins TRBV28 to TRBJ2-1, with TRBD2 as a possible D gene (5 bases). CDR1 MDHEN and CDR2 SYDVKM come from the germline V gene. CDR3 size: 15 residues. V was clipped by 6 bases and J by 6 bases, with 18 bases between them. CDR3 sequence reads: CASSPSGSGSNEQFF. The CDR3 DNA reads as TGTGCCAGCAGCCCCTCAGGAAGCGGATCCAATGAGCAGTTCTTC.

The chain uses TRBV7-8 and TRBJ2-2; D is perhaps TRBD2 (5 bases). Deletions cut 2 bases from V and 6 bases from J, with 13 bases between. Germline values: CDR1 SGHVS, CDR2 FQNEAQ. CDR3 length equals 15 residues. The DNA for the CDR3 is TGTGCCAGCAGCTTAAGGAGGCGCTCAGCCGGGGAGCTGTTTTTT. Translating gives CASSLRRRSAGELFF.

V gene TRBV29-1 combines with J gene TRBJ1-1, with no clear D. This CDR3 is 11 amino acids long. V gave up 5 bases and J gave up 1 base, with 5 bases separating them. CDR1 SQVTM and CDR2 ANQGSEA come from the germline V gene. CDR3 sequence: CSVLRNTEAFF. The DNA for the CDR3 is TGCAGCGTTCTCAGGAACACTGAAGCTTTCTTT.

At least ten counts were recorded for this clonotype. The chain uses TRBV13 and TRBJ2-1, with 12 positions matching TRBD2. The CDR3 is 16 amino acids. The junction had 10 bases not matched to a gene; V was cut back by 3 bases and J by 10 bases. Germline loops: CDR1 PRHDT, CDR2 FYEKMQ (reference sequence). As DNA, the CDR3 is TGTGCCAGCAGCTTCCTGAGACTAGCGGGAGAGGGCGAGCAGTTCTTC. Its translation: CASSFLRLAGEGEQFF.

This chain uses TRBV30 with TRBJ1-2; tentatively, D is TRBD1 (6 bases). The ends were cut back, 3 bases at V and 5 bases at J, with 19 bases in the middle. Germline V gene sequence: CDR1 GTSNPN, CDR2 SVGIG (reference sequence). The CDR3 consists of 15 residues. CDR3 residues: CAWRAQVGGAYGYTF. The CDR3 nucleotides are TGTGCCTGGAGGGCCCAGGTCGGGGGGGCTTATGGCTACACCTTC.

Ten or more counts support this clonotype. The chain recombines TRBV13 with TRBJ2-1; 7 bases are a match to TRBD1. After removal of 2 bases from V and 7 bases from J, the junction contained 8 bases not matched to a gene. This CDR3 comprises 15 residues. CDR1 PRHDT and CDR2 FYEKMQ come from the germline V gene (reference sequence). In DNA form, the CDR3 reads TGTGCCAGCAGCTTACAACAGGGGCGGAGGAATGAGCAGTTCTTC. This codes for CASSLQQGRRNEQFF.

CDR3 sequence reads: CASSRTYGYTEAFF. The CDR3, as DNA: TGTGCCAGCTCGCGGACTTACGGGTACACTGAAGCTTTCTTT. The chain employs TRBV18 and TRBJ1-1; unclear D gene. The CDR3 loop spans 14 amino acids. Germline-derived CDR1 and CDR2 are KGHSH and LQKENI. V gave up 6 bases and J gave up 3 bases, with 14 bases separating them.

The V gene is TRBV3-1, the J gene TRBJ2-1, with a possible D match to TRBD2 (5 bases). The CDR3 extends over 15 amino acids. Trimming cost V 4 bases and J 4 bases, with 14 bases left between them. CDR1 is LGHDT, CDR2 YNNKEL, per germline (reference sequence). Written as DNA, the CDR3 is TGTGCCAGCAGCCCCCTCCAGCGGAGTTACAATGAGCAGTTCTTC. It is translated as CASSPLQRSYNEQFF.

The chain has TRBV5-1 and TRBJ2-3, with TRBD1 matching 11 bases. This CDR3 is 16 amino acids long. V lost 0 bases to trimming and J lost 4 bases; unmatched junction nucleotides: 4. In germline, CDR1 is SGHRS, CDR2 YFSETQ. The CDR3 loop reads CASSLGDRGYADTQYF. In nucleotides, the CDR3 is TGCGCCAGCAGCTTGGGGGACAGGGGGTATGCAGATACGCAGTATTTT.

This clonotype has more than one count but fewer than ten. The rearrangement joins TRBV30 to TRBJ1-6, with D uncertain. CDR1 and CDR2 (germline): GTSNPN, SVGIG (reference sequence). There are 14 residues in the CDR3. Trimming removed 2 bases from V and 5 bases from J, with 10 bases in between. Here the CDR3 reads CAWSTPRNNSPLHF. CDR3 nucleotide sequence: TGTGCCTGGAGTACCCCGCGGAATAATTCACCCCTCCACTTT. The complete variable domain, with remaining parts taken from reference TRBV30 and TRBJ1-6, reads SQTIHQWPATLVQPVGSPLSLECTVEGTSNPNLYWYRQAAGRGLQLLFYSVGIGQISSEVPQNLSASRPQDRQFILSSKKLLLSDSGFYLCAWSTPRNNSPLHFGNGTRLTVT.

This clonotype was detected ten times or more. The chain links TRBV20-1 to TRBJ1-2; 9 positions match TRBD1. This CDR3 is 16 amino acids long. Germline V gene sequence: CDR1 DFQATT, CDR2 SNEGSKA (reference sequence). With V trimmed by 3 bases and J by 4 bases, 12 bases remained unmatched. Written as DNA, the CDR3 is TGCAGTGCTAGTCCCCCGGGACAGGGAGAAGCCTATGGCTACACCTTC. Protein product: CSASPPGQGEAYGYTF.

The table lists this clonotype with many counts. This chain connects TRBV7-8 to TRBJ2-3; 11 bases are shared with TRBD2. Germline-derived CDR1 and CDR2 are SGHVS and FQNEAQ. V lost 4 bases, J lost 4 bases, and 10 bases stayed unmatched. This CDR3 spans 17 amino acids. CDR3 nucleotide sequence: TGTGCCAGCAGCTCCCCACTAGCGGGAGTGTTCGCAGATACGCAGTATTTT. Translation gives CASSSPLAGVFADTQYF. The full variable domain, rest sourced from reference TRBV7-8 and TRBJ2-3, is GAGVSQSPRYKVAKRGQDVALRCDPISGHVSLFWYQQALGQGPEFLTYFQNEAQLDKSGLPSDRFFAERPEGSVSTLKIQRTQQEDSAVYLCASSSPLAGVFADTQYFGPGTRLTVL.

This clonotype was picked up many times. The chain couples TRBV5-1 to TRBJ2-3; 11 nucleotides agree with TRBD2. The germline gives CDR1 SGHRS, CDR2 YFSETQ. V lost 1 base, J lost 4 bases, and 5 bases stayed unmatched. This CDR3 comprises 16 residues. CDR3 protein: CASSLNWGLAADTQYF. The CDR3 nucleotides are TGCGCCAGCAGCTTGAATTGGGGACTAGCGGCAGATACGCAGTATTTT.

CDR3 nucleotides: TGTGCCTGGAGTGTACTTGTAGCGGGAGGGGCAGATACGCAGTATTTT. This sequence encodes CAWSVLVAGGADTQYF. This chain connects TRBV30 to TRBJ2-3, with 11 bases fitting TRBD2. The length of the CDR3 is 16 residues. Trimming cost V 0 bases and J 4 bases; bases outside gene matches: 6. Germline values: CDR1 GTSNPN, CDR2 SVGIG (reference sequence).

In its sample, this clonotype was seen a few times. V usage is TRBV5-5 and J usage is TRBJ2-3, with TRBD2 matching over 14 bases. This CDR3 is 17 amino acids long. The V gene's germline CDR1 is SGHKS and CDR2 YYEKEE (reference sequence). V gave up 3 bases and J gave up 3 bases; unmatched junction bases: 6. CDR3 sequence: CASSWGGLAGVTDTQYF. The CDR3 DNA is TGTGCCAGCAGCTGGGGGGGACTAGCGGGAGTAACAGATACGCAGTATTTT.

This clonotype was observed at least ten times. This chain joins TRBV12-3 or TRBV12-4 and TRBJ2-1; 13 bases are a match to TRBD2. The CDR3 spans 15 residues. With 3 bases clipped from V and 8 bases from J, the junction kept 4 bases outside the gene matches. In DNA, the CDR3 is TGTGCCAGCAGTTTCGGACTAGCGGGAGAGTATGAGCAGTTCTTC. Translation gives CASSFGLAGEYEQFF.

This clonotype has just a few counts. The junction and the germline gene differ at one end; a read error may be behind it. CDR3 DNA sequence: TGTGCCAGCAGCCATGGACTAGCGGGAGGATCTAGCACAAATACGCAGTATTTT. Amino acid sequence: CASSHGLAGGSSTNTQYF. V is TRBV12-3 or TRBV12-4 and J is TRBJ2-3; 14 positions agree with TRBD2. The CDR3 spans 18 residues.

This chain links TRBV29-1 with TRBJ1-1; D gene uncertain. This CDR3 contains 14 residues. Germline values: CDR1 SQVTM, CDR2 ANQGSEA. Between the trimmed V and J ends, which lost 2 bases and 0 bases, there was a span of 10 bases. The CDR3 reads CSVELRLMNTEAFF. The DNA of the CDR3 is TGCAGCGTTGAACTGCGGCTTATGAACACTGAAGCTTTCTTT.

The chain is built from TRBV15 and TRBJ1-5; 9 bases match TRBD1. Germline trimming cut 0 bases from V and 5 bases from J; bases unmatched to any gene: 5. Germline V gives CDR1 LNHNV, CDR2 YYDKDF (reference sequence). CDR3 length: 16 residues. The CDR3 DNA reads as TGTGCCACCAGCAGAGATGGGGACAGGGTTGATCAGCCCCAGCATTTT. Encoded protein: CATSRDGDRVDQPQHF.

The rearrangement joins TRBV18 to TRBJ1-4; 7 nucleotides agree with TRBD1. In germline, CDR1 is KGHSH, CDR2 LQKENI. With V trimmed by 2 bases and J by 5 bases, 8 bases remained unmatched. The length of the CDR3 is 16 residues. CDR3 nucleotides: TGTGCCAGCTCACCAACTTGGGACAGAGGGAATGAAAAACTGTTTTTT. Protein product: CASSPTWDRGNEKLFF.

The chain has TRBV7-6 and TRBJ2-2; no clear D gene. There are 13 residues in the CDR3. Deletions cut 5 bases from V and 6 bases from J, with 10 bases between. Germline V gene data show CDR1 as SGHVS and CDR2 as FNYEAQ. The CDR3 reads CASSPALSGELFF. Written as DNA, the CDR3 is TGTGCCAGCAGCCCCGCGTTGTCCGGGGAGCTGTTTTTT.

There are a few counts of this clonotype. The chain carries TRBV2 and TRBJ1-2, with D perhaps matching TRBD1 (6 bases). Germline loops: CDR1 SNHLY, CDR2 FYNNEI. This CDR3 has 16 amino acids. The V end lost 6 bases, the J end lost 4 bases, and 21 bases lay between the germline ends. CDR3 protein: CASSVQSGTLSYGYTF. In DNA form, the CDR3 reads TGTGCCAGCAGCGTACAGTCCGGGACACTCTCCTATGGCTACACCTTC.

In regard to this clonotype: It may be a read error: a sequence one base away is much more abundant. The chain carries TRBV18 and TRBJ2-1; D is unresolved. Deletions cut 3 bases from V and 8 bases from J, with 14 bases between. This CDR3 is built from 14 residues. Germline assignment: CDR1 KGHSH and CDR2 LQKENI. The chain's CDR3 is CASSPSSRRDEQFF. CDR3 DNA sequence: TGTGCCAGCTCACCCTCGTCCAGGCGCGATGAGCAGTTCTTC.

V gene TRBV25-1 combines with J gene TRBJ1-1; D may be TRBD1 (6 bases). Germline CDR1 reads MGHDK; CDR2 reads SYGVNS. The V end was cut by 6 bases, the J end by 5 bases, with 13 bases between. This CDR3 region has 13 residues. The CDR3 spells CASREGGGTEAFF. CDR3 DNA sequence: TGTGCCAGCAGGGAGGGGGGGGGAACTGAAGCTTTCTTT.

The chain couples TRBV20-1 to TRBJ2-1, with no clear D. Trimming cost V 7 bases and J 4 bases, with 8 bases left between them. Germline V lookup: CDR1 DFQATT, CDR2 SNEGSKA (reference sequence). The CDR3 covers 11 residues. For the CDR3, the DNA is TGCAGTGGTACACCTTACAATGAGCAGTTCTTC. The encoded protein is CSGTPYNEQFF.